The entry that follows covers one T cell receptor beta chain sequence. Its cognate antigen is unknown. The read ends 3 residues shy of where the CDR3 ends; the end is completed using the germline J gene. These data come from a study of T cells in women clearing cervical HPV infection. Study as a whole: Controls gave blood once infection was undetectable; cases at lesion identification.

V shed 7 bases and J 4 bases; nucleotides not matched to a gene: 10. Germline values: CDR1 MNHEY, CDR2 SVGEGT. There are 15 residues in the CDR3. Genomic DNA, averaging around 1,200 ng per sample, yielded TCR beta CDR3 via immunoSEQ. The method was immunoSEQ multiplex PCR; TCRdb's version includes in-frame clones alone and lacks a portion of them. The sample includes roughly 30,000 clones. General study findings and limits: TRBV6-7 relative abundance averaged about 0.1% in cases and about 0.17% in controls.

The clonotype originates from a woman aged 18-69 years with a cervical HPV16 infection that either progressed to CIN3+ or cleared (not recorded which). The chain is built from TRBV6-2 or TRBV6-3 and TRBJ1-1; 9 bases line up with TRBD1. The sequencing input was blood buffy coat. CDR3 region: CASKRAQGAGTEAFF. CDR3 bases read: TGTGCCAGCAAACGGGCACAGGGGGCAGGCACTGAA.